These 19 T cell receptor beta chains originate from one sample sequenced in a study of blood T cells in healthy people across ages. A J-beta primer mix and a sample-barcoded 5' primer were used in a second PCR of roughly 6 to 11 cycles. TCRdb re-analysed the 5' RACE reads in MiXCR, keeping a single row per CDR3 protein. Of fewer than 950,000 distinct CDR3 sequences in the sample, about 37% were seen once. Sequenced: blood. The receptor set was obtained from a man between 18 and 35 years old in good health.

The CDR3 is CASSQGGLVNEKLFF. As DNA, the CDR3 is TGTGCCAGCAGCCAAGGAGGGCTAGTTAATGAAAAACTGTTTTTT. The rearrangement joins TRBV4-2 to TRBJ1-4; no reliable D call. Germline V CDR1 and CDR2: LGHNA, YNFKEQ. CDR3 length: 15 residues. V gave up 1 base and J gave up 4 bases, with 10 bases separating them.

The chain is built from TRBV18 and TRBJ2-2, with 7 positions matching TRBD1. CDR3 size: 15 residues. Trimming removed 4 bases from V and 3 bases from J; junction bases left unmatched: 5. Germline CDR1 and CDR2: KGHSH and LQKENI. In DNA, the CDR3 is TGTGCCAGCTCACTAACAGGGGAAGACACCGGGGAGCTGTTTTTT. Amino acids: CASSLTGEDTGELFF.

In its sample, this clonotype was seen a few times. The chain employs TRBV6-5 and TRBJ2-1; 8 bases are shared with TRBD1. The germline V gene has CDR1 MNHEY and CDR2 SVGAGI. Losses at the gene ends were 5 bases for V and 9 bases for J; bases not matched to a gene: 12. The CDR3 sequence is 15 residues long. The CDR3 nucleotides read TGTGCCAGCAGTCACCGGGACAGGACCCGACCTGAGCAGTTCTTC. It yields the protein CASSHRDRTRPEQFF.

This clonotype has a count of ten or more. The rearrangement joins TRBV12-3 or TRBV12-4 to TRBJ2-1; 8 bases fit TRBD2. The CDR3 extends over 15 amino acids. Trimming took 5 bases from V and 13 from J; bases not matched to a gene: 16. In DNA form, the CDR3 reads TGTGCCAGCAGTGCCGCGGATGAACGTAGCGGGAAACAGTTCTTC. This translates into CASSAADERSGKQFF.

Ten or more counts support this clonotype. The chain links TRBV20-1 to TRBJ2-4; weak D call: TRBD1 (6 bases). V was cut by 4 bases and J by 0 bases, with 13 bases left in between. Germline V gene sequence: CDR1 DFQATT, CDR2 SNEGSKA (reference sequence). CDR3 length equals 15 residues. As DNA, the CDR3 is TGCAGTGCTACCCGGACAGACCTAGCCAAAAACATTCAGTACTTC. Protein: CSATRTDLAKNIQYF.

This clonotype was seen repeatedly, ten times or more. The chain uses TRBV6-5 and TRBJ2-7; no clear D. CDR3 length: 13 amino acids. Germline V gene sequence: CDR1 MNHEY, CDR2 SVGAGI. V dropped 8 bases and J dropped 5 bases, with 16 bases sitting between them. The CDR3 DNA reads TGTGCCAGCCGTCCCGTCGGGCAGAACGAGCAGTACTTC. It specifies CASRPVGQNEQYF.

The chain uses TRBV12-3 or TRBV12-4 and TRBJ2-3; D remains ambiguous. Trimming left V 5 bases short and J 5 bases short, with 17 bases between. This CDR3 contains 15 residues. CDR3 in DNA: TGTGCCAGCAGTATAGGTGCCGCGTCAGGAGATACGCAGTATTTT. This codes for CASSIGAASGDTQYF.

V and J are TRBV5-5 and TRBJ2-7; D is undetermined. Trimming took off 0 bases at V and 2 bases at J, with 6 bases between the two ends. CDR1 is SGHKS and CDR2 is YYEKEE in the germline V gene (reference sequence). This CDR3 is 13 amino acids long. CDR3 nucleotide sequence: TGTGCCAGCAGCTTGGCCCATACCTACGAGCAGTACTTC. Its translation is CASSLAHTYEQYF.

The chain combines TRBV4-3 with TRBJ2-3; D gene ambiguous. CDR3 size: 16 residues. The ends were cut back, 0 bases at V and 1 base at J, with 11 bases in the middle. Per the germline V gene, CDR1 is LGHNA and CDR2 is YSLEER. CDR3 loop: CASSQDRQARTDTQYF. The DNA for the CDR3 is TGCGCCAGCAGCCAAGATCGGCAAGCGCGCACAGATACGCAGTATTTT.

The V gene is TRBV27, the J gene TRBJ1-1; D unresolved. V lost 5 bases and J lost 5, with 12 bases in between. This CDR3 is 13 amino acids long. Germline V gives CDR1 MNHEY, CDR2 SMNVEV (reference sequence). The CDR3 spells CASSPPGLTEAFF. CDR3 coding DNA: TGTGCCAGCAGTCCCCCGGGGTTGACTGAAGCTTTCTTT.

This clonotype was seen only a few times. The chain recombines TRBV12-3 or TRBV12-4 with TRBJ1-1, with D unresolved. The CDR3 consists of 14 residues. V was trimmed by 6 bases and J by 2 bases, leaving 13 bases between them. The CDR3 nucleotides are TGTGCCAGCAGGCTGACCGGAACAAACACTGAAGCTTTCTTT. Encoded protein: CASRLTGTNTEAFF.

CDR3 DNA: TGCAGTGCCTCGTCCTTAGCGGGGGACGCCTACAATGAGCAGTTCTTC. Translating gives CSASSLAGDAYNEQFF. The chain joins TRBV20-1 to TRBJ2-1; 9 bases fit TRBD2. V trimming: 6 bases; J trimming: 2 bases; junction bases outside the gene matches: 11. Germline V gene sequence: CDR1 DFQATT, CDR2 SNEGSKA (reference sequence). The CDR3 totals 16 residues.

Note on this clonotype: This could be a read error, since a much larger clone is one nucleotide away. This CDR3 reads CASSPGWTTNEKLFF. The CDR3 DNA follows: TGTGCCAGCAGCCCGGGGTGGACAACTAATGAAAAACTGTTTTTT. V and J are TRBV7-2 and TRBJ1-4; D ambiguous. Trimming shortened V by 5 bases and J by 0 bases, and 10 bases separated the two germline ends. CDR3 length equals 15 residues. Germline CDR1 and CDR2: SGHTA and FQGNSA. Variable domain in full (rest from reference TRBV7-2 and TRBJ1-4): GAGVSQSPSNKVTEKGKDVELRCDPISGHTALYWYRQSLGQGLEFLIYFQGNSAPDKSGLPSDRFSAERTGGSVSTLTIQRTQQEDSAVYLCASSPGWTTNEKLFFGSGTQLSVL.

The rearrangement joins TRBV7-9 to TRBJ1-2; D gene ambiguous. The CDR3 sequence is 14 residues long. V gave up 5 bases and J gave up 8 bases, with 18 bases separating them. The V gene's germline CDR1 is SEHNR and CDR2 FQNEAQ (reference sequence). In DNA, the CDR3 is TGTGCCAGCAGCATCCGGGCAGGCGGTCTAGGCTACACCTTC. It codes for CASSIRAGGLGYTF. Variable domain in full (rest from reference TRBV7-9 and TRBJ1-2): DTGVSQNPRHKITKRGQNVTFRCDPISEHNRLYWYRQTLGQGPEFLTYFQNEAQLEKSRLLSDRFSAERPKGSFSTLEIQRTEQGDSAMYLCASSIRAGGLGYTFGSGTRLTVV.

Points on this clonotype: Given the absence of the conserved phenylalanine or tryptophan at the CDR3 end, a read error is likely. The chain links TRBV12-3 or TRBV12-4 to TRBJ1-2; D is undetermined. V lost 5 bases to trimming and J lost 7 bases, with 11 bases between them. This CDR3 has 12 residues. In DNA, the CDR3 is TGTGCCAGCAGTAATAATCTGGGTGGCTACACCTTA. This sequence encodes CASSNNLGGYTL.

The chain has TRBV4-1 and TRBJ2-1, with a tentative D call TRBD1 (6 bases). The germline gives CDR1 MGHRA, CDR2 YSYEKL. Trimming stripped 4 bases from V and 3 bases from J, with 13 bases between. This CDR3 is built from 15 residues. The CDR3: CASSRGHTNYNEQFF. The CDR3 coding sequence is TGCGCCAGCAGCCGGGGACATACAAACTACAATGAGCAGTTCTTC.

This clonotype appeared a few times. CDR3 nucleotides: TGCAGTGCTAGCCTCGCCAGCGGGGACAATGAGCAGTTCTTC. It translates to CSASLASGDNEQFF. The chain joins TRBV20-1 to TRBJ2-1, with 7 bases matching TRBD2. CDR3 length equals 14 residues. Germline values: CDR1 DFQATT, CDR2 SNEGSKA (reference sequence). With V trimmed by 3 bases and J by 5 bases, 7 bases remained unmatched.

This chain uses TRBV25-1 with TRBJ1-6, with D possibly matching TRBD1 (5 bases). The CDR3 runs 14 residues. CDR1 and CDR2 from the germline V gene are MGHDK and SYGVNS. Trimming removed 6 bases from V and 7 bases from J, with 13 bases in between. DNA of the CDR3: TGTGCCAGCAGAGAAACAGGCCGGAATTCACCCCTCCACTTT. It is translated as CASRETGRNSPLHF.

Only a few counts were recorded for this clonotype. DNA of the CDR3: TGTGCCAGCAGTGTGGGGGTATTGGGTGGCTACACCTTC. It translates to CASSVGVLGGYTF. The rearrangement uses TRBV25-1 and TRBJ1-2; TRBD1 might be the D (5 bases). Germline V gives CDR1 MGHDK, CDR2 SYGVNS. The CDR3 spans 13 residues. V was shortened by 4 bases and J by 7 bases, with 13 bases between the two germline ends.